What follows are 26 T cell receptor beta chains derived from one specimen sequenced in a study of cytomegalovirus exposure and HLA in healthy donors. Some clones are missing from TCRdb's copy, which holds only in-frame ones; the method was immunoSEQ multiplex PCR. The sample carries tens of thousands of clones, just under 95% recorded once. The specimen sequenced was PBMCs. Receptors originate from a man aged 18 to 30 in good health and CMV-seronegative.

The rearrangement uses TRBV27 and TRBJ2-2; D is ambiguous. The V end was cut by 6 bases, the J end by 5 bases, with 16 bases between. The CDR3 consists of 15 residues. Germline CDR1 MNHEY, CDR2 SMNVEV (reference sequence). CDR3 loop: CASRRYPPFTGELFF. CDR3 sequence (DNA): TGTGCCAGCAGGAGGTATCCCCCTTTTACCGGGGAGCTGTTTTTT.

The rearrangement uses TRBV7-2 and TRBJ2-3; 7 bases are shared with TRBD2. V was pared by 6 bases and J by 0 bases, with 9 bases of the junction left unmatched. This CDR3 has 16 residues. CDR1 is SGHTA and CDR2 is FQGNSA in the germline V gene. The CDR3 nucleotides read TGTGCCAGCAGGGCGAGCGGGACGCCAAGCACAGATACGCAGTATTTT. Translated: CASRASGTPSTDTQYF.

The gene calls are TRBV4-2 and TRBJ1-5; D is perhaps TRBD1 (6 bases). Germline lookup yields CDR1 LGHNA and CDR2 YNFKEQ. V was cut by 0 bases and J by 0 bases, with 21 bases left in between. This CDR3 is built from 20 residues. The CDR3 region has the DNA TGTGCCAGCAGCCAAGATCGCTGGAGCAGGGGAGACCCTAGCAATCAGCCCCAGCATTTT. Protein product: CASSQDRWSRGDPSNQPQHF.

The rearrangement uses TRBV7-2 and TRBJ1-5, with TRBD1 as a possible D gene (5 bases). CDR1 and CDR2 from the germline V gene are SGHTA and FQGNSA. Deletions cut 4 bases from V and 2 bases from J, with 12 bases between. The CDR3 runs to 15 residues. The CDR3 nucleotides are TGTGCCAGCAGCTCATTAACGGGGGGCAATCAGCCCCAGCATTTT. It specifies CASSSLTGGNQPQHF.

The gene calls are TRBV28 and TRBJ1-1; maybe TRBD1 (6 bases). V dropped 1 base and J dropped 1 base, with 10 bases sitting between them. Germline assignment: CDR1 MDHEN and CDR2 SYDVKM. The CDR3 is 15 residues long. The CDR3 region has the DNA TGTGCCAGCAGTTTATCAGGGGCAGAGAACACTGAAGCTTTCTTT. It translates to CASSLSGAENTEAFF.

The gene calls are TRBV7-3 and TRBJ2-6, with TRBD1 matching over 9 bases. With V trimmed by 3 bases and J by 0 bases, 6 bases remained unmatched. Germline V CDR1 and CDR2: SGHTA, FQGTGA. The CDR3 has 18 amino acids. The CDR3 nucleotides read TGTGCCAGCAGCTTTGGGACAGGGTTGAGCTCTGGGGCCAACGTCCTGACTTTC. Amino acids: CASSFGTGLSSGANVLTF.

The chain is built from TRBV5-8 and TRBJ1-1; D unclear. The V and J ends lost 4 bases and 6 bases respectively, with 13 bases between them. This CDR3 has 13 residues. Germline V CDR1 and CDR2: SGHTS, YDEGEE. CDR3 protein: CASSPTTNPEAFF. As DNA, the CDR3 is TGTGCCAGCAGCCCTACAACTAACCCTGAAGCTTTCTTT.

The V and J genes are TRBV27 and TRBJ2-1; 11 bases align to TRBD2. Trimming cost V 4 bases and J 7 bases; bases outside gene matches: 6. This CDR3 has 15 residues. Germline assignment: CDR1 MNHEY and CDR2 SMNVEV (reference sequence). Here the CDR3 DNA reads TGTGCCAGCAGTTCGACTAGCGGGAATTGGAATGAGCAGTTCTTC. This sequence encodes CASSSTSGNWNEQFF.

V is TRBV6-6 and J is TRBJ1-3; 7 bases agree with TRBD1. Germline V gene lookup returns CDR1 MNHNY and CDR2 SVGAGI (reference sequence). The CDR3 extends over 14 amino acids. After removal of 6 bases from V and 6 bases from J, the junction contained 8 bases not matched to a gene. This CDR3 reads CASRRDRAENTIYF. DNA of the CDR3: TGTGCCAGCAGACGAGACAGGGCAGAAAACACCATATATTTT.

The chain combines TRBV5-4 with TRBJ1-4; 9 positions match TRBD1. The trim removed 2 bases at V and 0 bases at J, leaving 2 bases unmatched. Germline V lookup: CDR1 SGHNT, CDR2 YYREEE (reference sequence). The CDR3 covers 16 residues. CDR3 sequence: CASSFGTGTTNEKLFF. The CDR3 DNA reads as TGTGCCAGCAGCTTCGGGACAGGGACAACTAATGAAAAACTGTTTTTT.

Written as DNA, the CDR3 is TGCGCCAGCAGTGACTGGCGGCCAGATACGCAGTATTTT. Protein sequence: CASSDWRPDTQYF. The chain is built from TRBV10-1 and TRBJ2-3, with D unclear. This CDR3 has 13 amino acids. V shed 3 bases and J shed 4 bases, with 8 bases lying between them. The germline V gene encodes CDR1 WNHNN and CDR2 SYGVQD (reference sequence).

The chain combines TRBV5-1 with TRBJ1-4, with TRBD1 matching over 9 bases. The CDR3 is 17 residues long. CDR1 is SGHRS, CDR2 YFSETQ, per germline. With 0 bases clipped from V and 0 bases from J, the junction kept 3 bases outside the gene matches. CDR3 DNA sequence: TGCGCCAGCAGCTTGGCGGGACAGGGCCCAACTAATGAAAAACTGTTTTTT. Its translation: CASSLAGQGPTNEKLFF.

This chain connects TRBV10-3 to TRBJ2-7, with a possible D match to TRBD2 (6 bases). The V gene's germline CDR1 is ENHRY and CDR2 SYGVKD. This CDR3 region has 16 residues. Deletions cut 4 bases from V and 3 bases from J, with 19 bases between. CDR3 bases: TGTGCCATCAGTGGGGGGGTGGAGGACTTCAACTACGAGCAGTACTTC. Amino acid sequence: CAISGGVEDFNYEQYF.

The chain is built from TRBV18 and TRBJ2-5; TRBD1 aligns across 8 bases. CDR1 KGHSH and CDR2 LQKENI come from the germline V gene. This CDR3 has 16 amino acids. V lost 3 bases, J lost 7 bases, and 13 bases stayed unmatched. The CDR3 DNA is TGTGCCAGCTCACCTAGAGGACAGGGTACTGAGTTGACCCAGTACTTC. This translates into CASSPRGQGTELTQYF.

CDR3 sequence: CASSLVSPDRGRIEAFF. The DNA of the CDR3 is TGTGCCAGCAGCTTAGTATCCCCGGACAGGGGAAGAATTGAAGCTTTCTTT. The gene calls are TRBV7-9 and TRBJ1-1, with 9 bases matching TRBD1. Unmatched junction bases numbered 13, after V lost 1 base and J lost 7 bases. This CDR3 is 17 amino acids long. CDR1 is SEHNR, CDR2 FQNEAQ, per germline (reference sequence). Combining the CDR3 with reference TRBV7-9 and TRBJ1-1 gives the whole variable domain DTGVSQNPRHKITKRGQNVTFRCDPISEHNRLYWYRQTLGQGPEFLTYFQNEAQLEKSRLLSDRFSAERPKGSFSTLEIQRTEQGDSAMYLCASSLVSPDRGRIEAFFGQGTRLTVV.

The J gene is TRBJ1-1, the V gene TRBV6-5; D possibly corresponds to TRBD1 (5 bases). V was clipped by 3 bases and J by 7 bases, with 21 bases between them. The CDR3 has 16 residues. CDR1 MNHEY and CDR2 SVGAGI come from the germline V gene. CDR3 coding DNA: TGTGCCAGCAGTTATTCGGGGACTCCGTATGAGGGTGAAGCTTTCTTT. Its translation is CASSYSGTPYEGEAFF.

The chain links TRBV18 to TRBJ2-3; TRBD2 is a possible D gene (5 bases). V was shortened by 3 bases and J by 5 bases, with 9 bases between the two germline ends. The CDR3 sequence is 13 residues long. Germline CDR1 KGHSH, CDR2 LQKENI. The CDR3 DNA follows: TGTGCCAGCTCACCTACACTAGGAGATACGCAGTATTTT. Protein product: CASSPTLGDTQYF.

V and J are TRBV6-1 and TRBJ2-1; D may be TRBD2 (5 bases). Germline V gene lookup returns CDR1 MNHNS and CDR2 SASEGT. CDR3 size: 13 residues. V lost 4 bases and J 6 bases, leaving 10 bases between the germline ends. CDR3 in DNA: TGTGCCAGCAGTGCGGCTAGCTTCAATGAGCAGTTCTTC. It codes for CASSAASFNEQFF.

V usage is TRBV19 and J usage is TRBJ2-3, with D uncertain. Between the trimmed V and J ends, which lost 0 bases and 8 bases, there was a span of 6 bases. The germline gives CDR1 LNHDA, CDR2 SQIVND (reference sequence). The CDR3 runs 12 residues. Here the CDR3 DNA reads TGTGCCAGTAGTATAGACTCCCGTACGCAGTATTTT. Translated: CASSIDSRTQYF.

This CDR3 is CASVPTLAVHNEQFF. Here the CDR3 DNA reads TGTGCCAGCGTACCGACACTAGCGGTCCACAATGAGCAGTTCTTC. The V gene is TRBV11-2, the J gene TRBJ2-1; TRBD2 matches 8 bases. J gave up 5 bases and V 8 bases, and 11 bases lay outside the gene matches. CDR3 length: 15 amino acids. The germline V gene encodes CDR1 SGHAT and CDR2 FQNNGV.

The rearrangement joins TRBV10-2 to TRBJ1-1; 8 bases align to TRBD1. The CDR3 has 17 amino acids. Unmatched junction bases numbered 11, after V lost 4 bases and J lost 1 base. CDR1 is WSHSY and CDR2 is SAAADI in the germline V gene. Here the CDR3 reads CASSVTGTGGANTEAFF. Written as DNA, the CDR3 is TGCGCCAGCAGTGTCACGGGAACAGGGGGAGCGAACACTGAAGCTTTCTTT.

The chain links TRBV7-2 to TRBJ2-1, with D possibly TRBD1 on 6 matching bases. This CDR3 spans 12 amino acids. V lost 5 bases and J 10 bases, leaving 12 bases between the germline ends. CDR1 and CDR2 (germline): SGHTA, FQGNSA. The CDR3 DNA is TGTGCCAGCAGCACTCCGGGACAAGAGCAGTTCTTC. Translation: CASSTPGQEQFF.

The CDR3 is CASSTQGFPYEQYF. For the CDR3, the DNA is TGTGCCAGTAGTACACAGGGGTTCCCCTACGAGCAGTACTTC. The chain has TRBV19 and TRBJ2-7; 7 positions agree with TRBD1. Germline CDR1 reads LNHDA; CDR2 reads SQIVND (reference sequence). The junction had 5 bases not matched to a gene; V was cut back by 4 bases and J by 2 bases. The CDR3 has 14 amino acids.

The chain links TRBV10-2 to TRBJ1-1; D remains ambiguous. CDR1 WSHSY and CDR2 SAAADI come from the germline V gene. Trimming shortened V by 7 bases and J by 4 bases, and 13 bases separated the two germline ends. The CDR3 runs 13 residues. CDR3 in amino acids: CASTSGMATEAFF. CDR3 sequence (DNA): TGCGCCAGCACGTCGGGAATGGCCACTGAAGCTTTCTTT.

The V call is TRBV11-3, the J call TRBJ2-7; D gene ambiguous. Germline CDR1 is SGHNT and CDR2 is YENEEA. Between the trimmed V and J ends, which lost 1 base and 5 bases, there was a span of 6 bases. CDR3 length: 12 residues. The DNA for the CDR3 is TGTGCCAGCAGCTTAGGAGGAAACGAGCAGTACTTC. Its protein product is CASSLGGNEQYF. The full variable domain, its missing parts supplied by reference TRBV11-3 and TRBJ2-7, is EAGVVQSPRYKIIEKKQPVAFWCNPISGHNTLYWYLQNLGQGPELLIRYENEEAVDDSQLPKDRFSAERLKGVDSTLKIQPAELGDSAVYLCASSLGGNEQYFGPGTRLTVT.

The CDR3 DNA follows: TGTGCCATCAGCGGGGATACTGAAGCTTTCTTT. Translating it yields CAISGDTEAFF. This sequence joins TRBV10-3 and TRBJ1-1; D uncertain. V was pared by 6 bases and J by 5 bases, with 7 bases between. Germline V gene lookup returns CDR1 ENHRY and CDR2 SYGVKD. The CDR3 runs 11 residues.